A selection of T cell receptor beta chains follows, all from one sample in a study of CD8+CD57+ T cells in acquired aplastic anemia. TCRdb used MiXCR to reprocess the reads, holding one entry per CDR3 protein. Here the sample spans 40,000 to 50,000 distinct CDR3 sequences, around 70% being singletons. Input material: sorted CD4+, CD8+, or CD8+CD57+ T cells (not recorded which) from PBMCs. These TCRs come from a human donor in good health, serving as a control. Both conserved end residues are part of each CDR3. The D gene is left open where the match is weak. Clone size appears in some rows only: once, few, many, or a class for an expanded clone.

len: 13
v_gene: TRBV7-8
j_gene: TRBJ2-3
d_gene: TRBD2
abundance: .
CDR3aa: CASSFGGADTQYF
CDR3nt: TGTGCCAGCAGCTTCGGGGGGGCAGATACGCAGTATTTT

len: 14
v_gene: TRBV5-1
j_gene: TRBJ1-6
d_gene: TRBD1
abundance: .
CDR3aa: CASSTGTGNSPLHF
CDR3nt: TGCGCCAGCAGCACCGGGACAGGGAATTCACCCCTCCACTTT

len: 14
v_gene: TRBV19
j_gene: TRBJ1-5
d_gene: TRBD1
abundance: .
CDR3aa: CASSIDRGRQPQHF
CDR3nt: TGTGCCAGTAGTATAGATAGGGGGCGGCAGCCCCAGCATTTT

len: 12
v_gene: TRBV29-1
j_gene: TRBJ1-2
d_gene: .
abundance: .
CDR3aa: CSVKGANYGYTF
CDR3nt: TGCAGCGTTAAGGGGGCTAACTATGGCTACACCTTC

len: 14
v_gene: TRBV29-1
j_gene: TRBJ2-6
d_gene: TRBD1
abundance: .
CDR3aa: CSVGTGTGANVLTF
CDR3nt: TGCAGCGTTGGGACAGGGACTGGGGCCAACGTCCTGACTTTC

len: 13
v_gene: TRBV20-1
j_gene: TRBJ2-1
d_gene: .
abundance: .
CDR3aa: CSARKVADNEQFF
CDR3nt: TGCAGTGCTAGAAAAGTGGCTGACAATGAGCAGTTCTTC

len: 14
v_gene: TRBV5-6
j_gene: TRBJ1-6
d_gene: .
abundance: .
CDR3aa: CASSLGFDNSPLHF
CDR3nt: TGTGCCAGCAGCTTGGGGTTCGATAATTCACCCCTCCACTTT

len: 14
v_gene: TRBV19
j_gene: TRBJ2-1
d_gene: TRBD1
abundance: .
CDR3aa: CASSMGQGANEQFF
CDR3nt: TGTGCCAGTAGTATGGGCCAGGGGGCGAATGAGCAGTTCTTC

len: 15
v_gene: TRBV9
j_gene: TRBJ1-2
d_gene: .
abundance: .
CDR3aa: CASSADSPANHGYTF
CDR3nt: TGTGCCAGCAGCGCGGACAGCCCCGCTAACCATGGCTACACCTTC

len: 14
v_gene: TRBV10-3
j_gene: TRBJ2-7
d_gene: TRBD1
abundance: .
CDR3aa: CAISGGTGQEEQYF
CDR3nt: TGTGCCATCAGTGGGGGGACAGGACAAGAAGAGCAGTACTTC

len: 13
v_gene: TRBV10-3
j_gene: TRBJ1-1
d_gene: TRBD1
abundance: .
CDR3aa: CAIGLQGASEAFF
CDR3nt: TGTGCCATCGGACTACAGGGGGCGTCTGAAGCTTTCTTT

len: 15
v_gene: TRBV7-9
j_gene: TRBJ2-5
d_gene: .
abundance: .
CDR3aa: CASSVVEGREETQYF
CDR3nt: TGTGCCAGCAGCGTAGTTGAAGGACGGGAGGAGACCCAGTACTTC

len: 13
v_gene: TRBV5-1
j_gene: TRBJ1-2
d_gene: .
abundance: few
CDR3aa: CASSLGANYGYTF
CDR3nt: TGTGCCAGCAGCTTGGGGGCGAACTATGGCTACACCTTC

len: 14
v_gene: TRBV10-1
j_gene: TRBJ1-1
d_gene: .
abundance: .
CDR3aa: CASSDPDGNTEAFF
CDR3nt: TGCGCCAGCAGTGATCCGGACGGGAACACTGAAGCTTTCTTT

len: 13
v_gene: TRBV2
j_gene: TRBJ1-5
d_gene: .
abundance: .
CDR3aa: CASSLAARGPQHF
CDR3nt: TGTGCCAGCAGCTTAGCCGCCAGGGGGCCCCAGCATTTT

len: 16
v_gene: TRBV19
j_gene: TRBJ2-1
d_gene: TRBD2
abundance: .
CDR3aa: CASSLTGLAGYNEQFF
CDR3nt: TGTGCCAGTAGTCTAACGGGACTAGCGGGATACAATGAGCAGTTCTTC

len: 16
v_gene: TRBV7-3
j_gene: TRBJ2-3
d_gene: .
abundance: .
CDR3aa: CASSLTSGIGTDTQYF
CDR3nt: TGTGCCAGCAGCTTAACGTCGGGGATTGGCACAGATACGCAGTATTTT

len: 15
v_gene: TRBV25-1
j_gene: TRBJ1-4
d_gene: .
abundance: .
CDR3aa: CASRPGSTVNEKLFF
CDR3nt: TGTGCCAGCAGACCAGGTTCGACGGTTAATGAAAAACTGTTTTTT

len: 17
v_gene: TRBV11-2
j_gene: TRBJ2-7
d_gene: TRBD2
abundance: .
CDR3aa: CASSFNPRAGELTEQYF
CDR3nt: TGTGCCAGCAGCTTCAACCCCAGAGCGGGAGAGCTTACCGAGCAGTACTTC

len: 13
v_gene: TRBV10-3
j_gene: TRBJ1-6
d_gene: TRBD1
abundance: .
CDR3aa: CAIRDRGNSPLHF
CDR3nt: TGTGCCATCAGGGACAGGGGGAATTCACCCCTCCACTTT

len: 15
v_gene: TRBV12-3/TRBV12-4
j_gene: TRBJ2-1
d_gene: TRBD2
abundance: .
CDR3aa: CASSLGGSSYNEQFF
CDR3nt: TGTGCCAGCAGCTTGGGAGGGAGCTCCTACAATGAGCAGTTCTTC

len: 15
v_gene: TRBV3-1
j_gene: TRBJ2-3
d_gene: TRBD1
abundance: medium-sized
CDR3aa: CASSQDPDRADTQYF
CDR3nt: TGTGCCAGCAGCCAAGATCCGGACAGGGCAGATACGCAGTATTTT

len: 14
v_gene: TRBV7-6
j_gene: TRBJ2-3
d_gene: TRBD1
abundance: .
CDR3aa: CASSRGQVGDTQYF
CDR3nt: TGTGCCAGCAGCCGGGGACAGGTTGGAGATACGCAGTATTTT

len: 13
v_gene: TRBV27
j_gene: TRBJ2-1
d_gene: .
abundance: many
CDR3aa: CASEAPGYNEQFF
CDR3nt: TGTGCCAGCGAGGCCCCGGGCTACAATGAGCAGTTCTTC

len: 17
v_gene: TRBV11-1
j_gene: TRBJ1-6
d_gene: TRBD1
abundance: .
CDR3aa: CASSLARTGRNNSPLHF
CDR3nt: TGTGCCAGCAGCTTAGCCCGGACAGGGAGGAATAATTCACCCCTCCACTTT

len: 17
v_gene: TRBV4-1
j_gene: TRBJ2-1
d_gene: .
abundance: few
CDR3aa: CASSQDRTYSSYNEQFF
CDR3nt: TGCGCCAGCAGCCAAGATAGAACATATAGCTCCTACAATGAGCAGTTCTTC

len: 12
v_gene: TRBV7-3
j_gene: TRBJ2-3
d_gene: .
abundance: .
CDR3aa: CASSSTRDTQYF
CDR3nt: TGTGCCAGCAGCTCTACTAGGGATACGCAGTATTTT

len: 12
v_gene: TRBV20-1
j_gene: TRBJ2-5
d_gene: TRBD2
abundance: .
CDR3aa: CSVGLAGETQYF
CDR3nt: TGCAGTGTTGGACTAGCGGGGGAGACCCAGTACTTC

len: 13
v_gene: TRBV10-3
j_gene: TRBJ1-2
d_gene: TRBD1
abundance: .
CDR3aa: CAISDRDDYGYTF
CDR3nt: TGTGCCATCTCAGACAGGGACGACTATGGCTACACCTTC

len: 13
v_gene: TRBV5-1
j_gene: TRBJ2-5
d_gene: .
abundance: .
CDR3aa: CASSGAQKETQYF
CDR3nt: TGCGCCAGCAGCGGAGCACAGAAAGAGACCCAGTACTTC

len: 15
v_gene: TRBV7-2
j_gene: TRBJ1-4
d_gene: .
abundance: .
CDR3aa: CASSLGTHGEGKLFF
CDR3nt: TGTGCCAGCAGCTTAGGGACCCACGGGGAGGGAAAACTGTTTTTT

len: 15
v_gene: TRBV20-1
j_gene: TRBJ2-1
d_gene: .
abundance: .
CDR3aa: CSASALAAAYNEQFF
CDR3nt: TGCAGTGCTAGCGCACTAGCTGCCGCATACAATGAGCAGTTCTTC

len: 13
v_gene: TRBV20-1
j_gene: TRBJ1-2
d_gene: .
abundance: .
CDR3aa: CSATPGTNYGYTF
CDR3nt: TGCAGTGCTACCCCGGGAACTAACTATGGCTACACCTTC

len: 14
v_gene: TRBV11-3
j_gene: TRBJ2-3
d_gene: TRBD2
abundance: .
CDR3aa: CASSGRTSTDTQYF
CDR3nt: TGTGCCAGTAGCGGGAGGACCAGCACAGATACGCAGTATTTT

len: 12
v_gene: TRBV29-1
j_gene: TRBJ2-1
d_gene: .
abundance: medium-sized
CDR3aa: CSAADSYNEQFF
CDR3nt: TGCAGCGCCGCGGACAGCTACAATGAGCAGTTCTTC

len: 17
v_gene: TRBV11-2
j_gene: TRBJ2-2
d_gene: .
abundance: .
CDR3aa: CASSPRTEGEGTGELFF
CDR3nt: TGTGCCAGCAGCCCTCGGACAGAAGGGGAGGGCACCGGGGAGCTGTTTTTT

len: 15
v_gene: TRBV20-1
j_gene: TRBJ2-7
d_gene: .
abundance: .
CDR3aa: CSASSNREVRGEQYF
CDR3nt: TGCAGTGCTAGTAGTAACAGGGAGGTAAGAGGCGAGCAGTACTTC

len: 13
v_gene: TRBV29-1
j_gene: TRBJ2-7
d_gene: TRBD2
abundance: .
CDR3aa: CSAVAGGYYEQYF
CDR3nt: TGCAGCGCCGTAGCGGGAGGGTACTACGAGCAGTACTTC

len: 14
v_gene: TRBV7-2
j_gene: TRBJ2-3
d_gene: .
abundance: .
CDR3aa: CASSFRGDTDTQYF
CDR3nt: TGTGCCAGCAGCTTCAGGGGGGACACAGATACGCAGTATTTT

len: 14
v_gene: TRBV24-1
j_gene: TRBJ2-1
d_gene: .
abundance: .
CDR3aa: CATSEDGHANEQFF
CDR3nt: TGTGCCACCAGTGAGGATGGACACGCTAATGAGCAGTTCTTC

len: 16
v_gene: TRBV7-3
j_gene: TRBJ2-7
d_gene: .
abundance: many
CDR3aa: CASSLTPAAGSYEQYF
CDR3nt: TGTGCCAGCAGCTTAACCCCAGCGGCGGGCTCCTACGAGCAGTACTTC

len: 14
v_gene: TRBV15
j_gene: TRBJ2-1
d_gene: .
abundance: .
CDR3aa: CATSSRRTYNEQFF
CDR3nt: TGTGCCACCAGCAGTAGGCGGACCTACAATGAGCAGTTCTTC

len: 15
v_gene: TRBV7-3
j_gene: TRBJ1-6
d_gene: .
abundance: .
CDR3aa: CASSLTGQMNSPLHF
CDR3nt: TGTGCCAGCAGCTTAACCGGGCAGATGAATTCACCCCTCCACTTT

len: 15
v_gene: TRBV2
j_gene: TRBJ2-7
d_gene: TRBD2
abundance: once
CDR3aa: CASRPPSGETYEQYF
CDR3nt: TGTGCCAGCAGGCCCCCTAGCGGGGAAACCTACGAGCAGTACTTC

len: 15
v_gene: TRBV19
j_gene: TRBJ2-7
d_gene: .
abundance: .
CDR3aa: CASSVKRGLSYEQYF
CDR3nt: TGTGCCAGTAGTGTTAAGAGGGGGTTATCCTACGAGCAGTACTTC

len: 12
v_gene: TRBV29-1
j_gene: TRBJ2-7
d_gene: .
abundance: few
CDR3aa: CSARQAGHEQYF
CDR3nt: TGCAGCGCACGCCAAGCGGGTCACGAGCAGTACTTC

len: 13
v_gene: TRBV15
j_gene: TRBJ1-1
d_gene: .
abundance: .
CDR3aa: CATSRAWNTEAFF
CDR3nt: TGTGCCACCAGCAGAGCGTGGAACACTGAAGCTTTCTTT

len: 15
v_gene: TRBV12-3/TRBV12-4
j_gene: TRBJ2-7
d_gene: .
abundance: many
CDR3aa: CASSSQTQVRYEQYF
CDR3nt: TGTGCCAGCAGTTCCCAGACACAGGTTCGCTACGAGCAGTACTTC

len: 15
v_gene: TRBV29-1
j_gene: TRBJ2-3
d_gene: TRBD1
abundance: once
CDR3aa: CSAVRQGEPTDTQYF
CDR3nt: TGCAGCGCAGTCCGACAGGGGGAACCCACAGATACGCAGTATTTT

len: 14
v_gene: TRBV29-1
j_gene: TRBJ2-1
d_gene: .
abundance: .
CDR3aa: CSVEVLQGYNEQFF
CDR3nt: TGCAGCGTTGAAGTATTACAGGGTTACAATGAGCAGTTCTTC

len: 13
v_gene: TRBV4-2
j_gene: TRBJ2-7
d_gene: .
abundance: .
CDR3aa: CASSQQGAYEQYF
CDR3nt: TGTGCCAGCAGCCAACAAGGGGCCTACGAGCAGTACTTC

len: 15
v_gene: TRBV12-3/TRBV12-4
j_gene: TRBJ2-7
d_gene: .
abundance: .
CDR3aa: CASSETRTVSYEQYF
CDR3nt: TGTGCCAGCAGCGAGACGAGGACCGTGTCCTACGAGCAGTACTTC

len: 12
v_gene: TRBV20-1
j_gene: TRBJ1-1
d_gene: .
abundance: .
CDR3aa: CSAGQRNTEAFF
CDR3nt: TGCAGTGCTGGACAGCGGAACACTGAAGCTTTCTTT

len: 14
v_gene: TRBV19
j_gene: TRBJ2-1
d_gene: TRBD1
abundance: .
CDR3aa: CASSTGTALNEQFF
CDR3nt: TGTGCCAGTAGTACCGGGACAGCCTTGAATGAGCAGTTCTTC

len: 13
v_gene: TRBV7-2
j_gene: TRBJ1-1
d_gene: .
abundance: .
CDR3aa: CASSSTRGTEAFF
CDR3nt: TGTGCCAGCAGCTCCACAAGGGGCACTGAAGCTTTCTTT

len: 11
v_gene: TRBV2
j_gene: TRBJ2-7
d_gene: .
abundance: once
CDR3aa: CASTGSYEQYF
CDR3nt: TGTGCCAGCACAGGGTCGTACGAGCAGTACTTC

len: 13
v_gene: TRBV7-9
j_gene: TRBJ2-5
d_gene: TRBD1
abundance: .
CDR3aa: CASQPAGGETQYF
CDR3nt: TGTGCCAGCCAGCCCGCAGGGGGCGAGACCCAGTACTTC

len: 15
v_gene: TRBV10-3
j_gene: TRBJ1-1
d_gene: .
abundance: .
CDR3aa: CAISDPTQQGTEAFF
CDR3nt: TGTGCCATCAGTGACCCAACCCAACAGGGCACTGAAGCTTTCTTT

len: 15
v_gene: TRBV24-1
j_gene: TRBJ1-5
d_gene: .
abundance: .
CDR3aa: CATSQGGYSNQPQHF
CDR3nt: TGTGCCACCAGTCAGGGAGGGTATAGCAATCAGCCCCAGCATTTT